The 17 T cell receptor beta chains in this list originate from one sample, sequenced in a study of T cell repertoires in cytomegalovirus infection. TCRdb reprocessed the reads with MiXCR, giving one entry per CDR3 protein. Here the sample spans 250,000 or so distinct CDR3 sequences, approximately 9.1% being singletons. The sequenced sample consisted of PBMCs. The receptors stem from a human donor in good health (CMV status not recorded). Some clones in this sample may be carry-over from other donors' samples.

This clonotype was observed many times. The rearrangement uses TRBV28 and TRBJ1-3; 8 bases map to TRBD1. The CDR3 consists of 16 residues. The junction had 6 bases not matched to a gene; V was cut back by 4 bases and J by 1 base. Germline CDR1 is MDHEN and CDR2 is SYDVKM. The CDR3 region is CASSSSGTGSGNTIYF. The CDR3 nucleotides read TGTGCCAGCAGTTCCAGCGGGACAGGTTCTGGAAACACCATATATTTT.

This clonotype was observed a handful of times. The CDR3 DNA sequence: TGCGCCAGCAGCCCAGAAGATAGCGGAGGTTCCTACGAGCAGTACTTC. As protein: CASSPEDSGGSYEQYF. V gene TRBV4-1 combines with J gene TRBJ2-7; perhaps TRBD2 as D (6 bases). The V gene lost 4 bases and the J gene lost 1 base, with 17 bases spanning the gap. There are 16 residues in the CDR3. Per the germline V gene, CDR1 is MGHRA and CDR2 is YSYEKL.

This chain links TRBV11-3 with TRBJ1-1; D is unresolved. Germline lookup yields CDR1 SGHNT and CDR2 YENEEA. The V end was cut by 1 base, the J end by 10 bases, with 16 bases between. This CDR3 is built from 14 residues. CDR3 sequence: CASSLVNPPQGAFF. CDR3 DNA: TGTGCCAGCAGCTTAGTAAATCCCCCACAAGGAGCTTTCTTT.

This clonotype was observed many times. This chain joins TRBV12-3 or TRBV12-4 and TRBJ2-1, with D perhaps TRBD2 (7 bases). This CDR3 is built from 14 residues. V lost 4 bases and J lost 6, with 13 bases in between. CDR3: CASSSKGEGNEQFF. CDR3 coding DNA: TGTGCCAGCAGTTCTAAGGGGGAGGGCAATGAGCAGTTCTTC.

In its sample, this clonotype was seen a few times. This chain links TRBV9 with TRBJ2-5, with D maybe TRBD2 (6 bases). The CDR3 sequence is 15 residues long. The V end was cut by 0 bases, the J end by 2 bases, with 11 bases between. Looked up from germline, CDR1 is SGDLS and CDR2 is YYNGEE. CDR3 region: CASSVAAGRQETQYF. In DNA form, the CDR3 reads TGTGCCAGCAGCGTAGCCGCGGGGCGACAAGAGACCCAGTACTTC.

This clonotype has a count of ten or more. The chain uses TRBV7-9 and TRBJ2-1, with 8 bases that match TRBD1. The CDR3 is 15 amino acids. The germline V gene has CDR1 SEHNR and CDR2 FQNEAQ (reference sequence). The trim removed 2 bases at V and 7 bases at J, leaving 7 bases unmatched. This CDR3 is CASSLNGQGRNEQFF. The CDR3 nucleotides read TGTGCCAGCAGCTTAAATGGACAGGGAAGGAATGAGCAGTTCTTC.

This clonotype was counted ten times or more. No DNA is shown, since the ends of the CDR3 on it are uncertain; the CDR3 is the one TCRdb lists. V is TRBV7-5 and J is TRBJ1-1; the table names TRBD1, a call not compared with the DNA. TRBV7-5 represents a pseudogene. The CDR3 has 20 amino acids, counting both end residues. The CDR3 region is CISVPEALDRALPRGTEAFF.

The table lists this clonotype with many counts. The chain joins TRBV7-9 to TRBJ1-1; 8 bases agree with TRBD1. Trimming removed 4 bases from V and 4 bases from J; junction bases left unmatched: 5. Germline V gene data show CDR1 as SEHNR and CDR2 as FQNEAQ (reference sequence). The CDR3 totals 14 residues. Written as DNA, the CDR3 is TGTGCCAGCAGCTACGGGACAGGTGGCACTGAAGCTTTCTTT. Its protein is CASSYGTGGTEAFF.

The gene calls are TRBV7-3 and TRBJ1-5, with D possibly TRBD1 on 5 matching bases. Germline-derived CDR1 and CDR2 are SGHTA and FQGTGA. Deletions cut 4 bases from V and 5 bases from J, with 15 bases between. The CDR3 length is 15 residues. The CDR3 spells CASSSTAGRDQPQHF. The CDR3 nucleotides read TGTGCCAGCAGCTCAACGGCAGGCAGGGATCAGCCCCAGCATTTT.

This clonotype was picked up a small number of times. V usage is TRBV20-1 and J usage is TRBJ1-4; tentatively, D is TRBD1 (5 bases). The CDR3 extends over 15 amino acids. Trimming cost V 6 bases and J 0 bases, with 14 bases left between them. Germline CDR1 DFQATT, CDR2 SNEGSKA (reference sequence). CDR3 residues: CSATIDSATNEKLFF. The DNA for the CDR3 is TGCAGTGCCACCATTGACAGTGCAACTAATGAAAAACTGTTTTTT.

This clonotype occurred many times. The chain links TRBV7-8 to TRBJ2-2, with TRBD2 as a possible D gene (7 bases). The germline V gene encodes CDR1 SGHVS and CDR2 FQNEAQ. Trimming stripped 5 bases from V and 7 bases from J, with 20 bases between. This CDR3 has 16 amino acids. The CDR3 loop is CASSIPKGGLFGELFF. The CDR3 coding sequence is TGTGCCAGCAGCATCCCGAAGGGGGGGCTCTTCGGGGAGCTGTTTTTT. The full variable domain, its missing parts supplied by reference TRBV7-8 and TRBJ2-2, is GAGVSQSPRYKVAKRGQDVALRCDPISGHVSLFWYQQALGQGPEFLTYFQNEAQLDKSGLPSDRFFAERPEGSVSTLKIQRTQQEDSAVYLCASSIPKGGLFGELFFGEGSRLTVL.

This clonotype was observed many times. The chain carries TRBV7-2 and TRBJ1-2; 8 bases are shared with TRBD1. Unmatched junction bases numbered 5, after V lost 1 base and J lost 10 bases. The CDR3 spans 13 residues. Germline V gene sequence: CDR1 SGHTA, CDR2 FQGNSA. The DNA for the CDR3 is TGTGCCAGCAGCTTAGAACCAGGGGGCTCCTACACCTTC. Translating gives CASSLEPGGSYTF.

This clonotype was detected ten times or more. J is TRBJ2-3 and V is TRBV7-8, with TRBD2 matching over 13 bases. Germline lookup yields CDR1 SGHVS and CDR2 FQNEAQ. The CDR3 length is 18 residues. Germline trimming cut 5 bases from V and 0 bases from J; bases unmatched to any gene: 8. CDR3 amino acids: CASSRGLAGIISTDTQYF. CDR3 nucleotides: TGTGCCAGCAGCCGGGGACTAGCGGGGATTATTAGCACAGATACGCAGTATTTT.

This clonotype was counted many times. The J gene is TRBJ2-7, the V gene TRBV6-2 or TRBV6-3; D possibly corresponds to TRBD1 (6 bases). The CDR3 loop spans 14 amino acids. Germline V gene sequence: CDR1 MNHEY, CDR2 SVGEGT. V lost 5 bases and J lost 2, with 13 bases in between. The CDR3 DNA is TGTGCCAGCAGTCAACAGGGCCTAACCTACGAGCAGTACTTC. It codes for CASSQQGLTYEQYF.

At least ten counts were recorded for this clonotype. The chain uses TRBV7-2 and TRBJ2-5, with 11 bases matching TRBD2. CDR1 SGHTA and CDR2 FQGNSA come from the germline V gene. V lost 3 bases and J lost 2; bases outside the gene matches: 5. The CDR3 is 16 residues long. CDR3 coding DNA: TGTGCCAGCAGCTTTGCTAGCGGGGGGCCTCAAGAGACCCAGTACTTC. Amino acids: CASSFASGGPQETQYF.

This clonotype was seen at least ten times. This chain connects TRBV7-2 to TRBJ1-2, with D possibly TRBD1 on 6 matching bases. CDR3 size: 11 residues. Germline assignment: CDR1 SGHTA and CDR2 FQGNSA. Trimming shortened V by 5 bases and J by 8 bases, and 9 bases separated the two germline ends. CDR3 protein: CASSLGQGYTF. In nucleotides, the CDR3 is TGTGCCAGCAGCCTAGGACAGGGCTACACCTTC.

The CDR3 nucleotides are TGTGCCACCAGTCCAGGGGGTCAAAATCAGCCCCAGCATTTT. It yields the protein CATSPGGQNQPQHF. The J gene is TRBJ1-5, the V gene TRBV24-1; 7 nucleotides align to TRBD1. With 6 bases clipped from V and 4 bases from J, the junction kept 5 bases outside the gene matches. Germline V lookup: CDR1 KGHDR, CDR2 SFDVKD. The CDR3 length is 14 residues.